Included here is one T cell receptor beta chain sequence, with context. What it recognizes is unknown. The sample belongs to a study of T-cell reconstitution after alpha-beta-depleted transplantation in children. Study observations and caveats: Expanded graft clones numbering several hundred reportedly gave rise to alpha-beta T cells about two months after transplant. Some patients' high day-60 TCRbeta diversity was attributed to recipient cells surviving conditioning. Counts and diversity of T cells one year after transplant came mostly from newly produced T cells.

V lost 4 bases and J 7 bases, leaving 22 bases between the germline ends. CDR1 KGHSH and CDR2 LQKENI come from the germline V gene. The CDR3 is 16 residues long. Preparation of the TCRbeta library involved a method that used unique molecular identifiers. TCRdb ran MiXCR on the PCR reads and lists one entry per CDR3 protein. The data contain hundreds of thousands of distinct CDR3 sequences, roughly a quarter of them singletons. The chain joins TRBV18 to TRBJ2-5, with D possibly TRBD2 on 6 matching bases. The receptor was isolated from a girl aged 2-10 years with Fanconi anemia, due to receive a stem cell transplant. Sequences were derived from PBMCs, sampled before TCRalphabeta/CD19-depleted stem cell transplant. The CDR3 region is CASSLSPGLGMVTQYF. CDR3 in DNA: TGTGCCAGCTCACTTTCCCCGGGACTCGGAATGGTGACCCAGTACTTC.